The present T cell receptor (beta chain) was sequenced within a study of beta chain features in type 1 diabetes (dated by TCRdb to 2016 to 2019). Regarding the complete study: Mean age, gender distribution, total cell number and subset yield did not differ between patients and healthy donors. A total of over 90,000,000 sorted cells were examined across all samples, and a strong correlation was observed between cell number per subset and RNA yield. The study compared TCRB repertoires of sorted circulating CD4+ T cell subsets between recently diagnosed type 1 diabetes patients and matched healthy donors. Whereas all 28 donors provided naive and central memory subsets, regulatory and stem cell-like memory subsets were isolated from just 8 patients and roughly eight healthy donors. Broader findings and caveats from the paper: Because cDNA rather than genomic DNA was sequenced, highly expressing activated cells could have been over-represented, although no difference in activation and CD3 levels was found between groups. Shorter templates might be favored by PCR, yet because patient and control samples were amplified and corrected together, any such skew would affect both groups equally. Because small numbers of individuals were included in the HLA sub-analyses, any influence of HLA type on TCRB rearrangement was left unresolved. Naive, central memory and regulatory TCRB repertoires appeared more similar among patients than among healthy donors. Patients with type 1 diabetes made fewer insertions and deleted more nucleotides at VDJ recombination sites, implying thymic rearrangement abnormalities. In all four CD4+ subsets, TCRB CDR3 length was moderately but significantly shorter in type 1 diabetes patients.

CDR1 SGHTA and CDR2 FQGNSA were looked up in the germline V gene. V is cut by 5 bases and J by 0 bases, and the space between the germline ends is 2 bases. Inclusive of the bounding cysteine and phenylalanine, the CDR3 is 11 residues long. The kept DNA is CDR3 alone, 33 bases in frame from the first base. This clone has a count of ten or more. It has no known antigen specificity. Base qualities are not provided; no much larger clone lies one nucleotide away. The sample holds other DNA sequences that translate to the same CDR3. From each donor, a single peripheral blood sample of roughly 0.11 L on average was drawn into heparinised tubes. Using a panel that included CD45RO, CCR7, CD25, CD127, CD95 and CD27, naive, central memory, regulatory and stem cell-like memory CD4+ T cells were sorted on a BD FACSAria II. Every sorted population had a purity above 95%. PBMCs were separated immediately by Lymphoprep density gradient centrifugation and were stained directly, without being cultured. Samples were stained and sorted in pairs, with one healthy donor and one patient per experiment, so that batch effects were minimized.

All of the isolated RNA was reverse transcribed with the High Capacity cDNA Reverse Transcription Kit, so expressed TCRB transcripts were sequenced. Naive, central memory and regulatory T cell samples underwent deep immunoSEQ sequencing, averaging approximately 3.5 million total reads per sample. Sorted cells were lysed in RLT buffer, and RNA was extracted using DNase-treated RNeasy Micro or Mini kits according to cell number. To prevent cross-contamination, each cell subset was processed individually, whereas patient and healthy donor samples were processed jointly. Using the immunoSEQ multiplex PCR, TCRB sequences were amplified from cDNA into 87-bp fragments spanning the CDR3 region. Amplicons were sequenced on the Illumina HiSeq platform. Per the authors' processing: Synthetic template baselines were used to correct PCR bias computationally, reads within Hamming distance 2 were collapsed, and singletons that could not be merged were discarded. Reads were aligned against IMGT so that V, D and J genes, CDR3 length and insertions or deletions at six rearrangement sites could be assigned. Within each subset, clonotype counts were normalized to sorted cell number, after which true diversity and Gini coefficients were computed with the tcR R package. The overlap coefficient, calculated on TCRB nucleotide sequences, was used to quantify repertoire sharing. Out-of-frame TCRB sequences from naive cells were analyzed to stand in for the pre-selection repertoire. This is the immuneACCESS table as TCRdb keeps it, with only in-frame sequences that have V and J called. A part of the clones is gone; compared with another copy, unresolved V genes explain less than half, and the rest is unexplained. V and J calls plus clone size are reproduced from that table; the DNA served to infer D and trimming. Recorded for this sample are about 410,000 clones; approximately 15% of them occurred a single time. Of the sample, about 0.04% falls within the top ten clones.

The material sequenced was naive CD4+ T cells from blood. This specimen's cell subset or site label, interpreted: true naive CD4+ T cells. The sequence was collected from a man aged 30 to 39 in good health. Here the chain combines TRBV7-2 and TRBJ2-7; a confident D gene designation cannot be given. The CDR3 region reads CASSPSYEQYF. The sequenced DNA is TGTGCCAGCAGCCCCTCCTACGAGCAGTACTTC.